Listed below are T cell receptor beta chains from one sample, sequenced in a study of blood T cells in healthy people across ages. MiXCR was run by TCRdb on the 5' RACE reads, yielding one entry per CDR3 protein. Here the sample spans approximately 1,700,000 distinct CDR3 sequences, about two fifths being singletons. Sequenced input: blood. These receptors were taken from a human donor in good health. Both conserved end residues are part of each CDR3. The D gene is left open where the match is weak. The listing skips clone size in some rows; elsewhere it reads once, few, many or a size class.

abundance,v_gene,d_gene,j_gene,CDR3nt,CDR3aa
few,TRBV12-3/TRBV12-4,NA,TRBJ1-1,TGTGCCAGCATCTTAGGAGGGGGTAACACTGAAGCTTTCTTT,CASILGGGNTEAFF
NA,TRBV5-5,NA,TRBJ1-4,TGTGCCAGCAGCGCCTGGACAGATGAAAAACTGTTTTTT,CASSAWTDEKLFF
NA,TRBV29-1,NA,TRBJ2-5,TGCAGCCCTAGCGAAGGGAGCTGGGAGACCCAGTACTTC,CSPSEGSWETQYF
few,TRBV7-2,NA,TRBJ2-1,TGTGCCAGCAGCCTCCTTTTGGAGTACAATGAGCAGTTCTTC,CASSLLLEYNEQFF
NA,TRBV6-5,NA,TRBJ1-1,TGTGCCAGCAGTTACTTCGACAGAAACACTGAAGCTTTCTTT,CASSYFDRNTEAFF
NA,TRBV10-3,TRBD1,TRBJ1-2,TGTGCCATCAGGTTTGGGACAGGGGGCGCAGGCTACACCTTC,CAIRFGTGGAGYTF
NA,TRBV9,NA,TRBJ2-3,TGTGCCAGCAGCGCGCTTGCTAGCACAGATACGCAGTATTTT,CASSALASTDTQYF
few,TRBV6-2/TRBV6-3,TRBD2,TRBJ2-1,TGTGCCAGCAGTAACGGACTAGACGGCGATGAGCAGTTCTTC,CASSNGLDGDEQFF
few,TRBV4-1,TRBD1,TRBJ2-1,TGCGCCAGCAGCCAGCGGGACAGGGGCATCAATGAGCAGTTCTTC,CASSQRDRGINEQFF
NA,TRBV12-3/TRBV12-4,NA,TRBJ1-5,TGTGCCAGCAGTTTGACGGAGGTGAGCAATCAGCCCCAGCATTTT,CASSLTEVSNQPQHF
few,TRBV5-1,NA,TRBJ2-5,TGCGCCAGCAGCTACGTCCCGGGCCTGAACCAAGAGACCCAGTACTTC,CASSYVPGLNQETQYF
few,TRBV12-3/TRBV12-4,NA,TRBJ1-2,TGTGCCAGCGCGCCGAAGACAGATTATGGCTACACCTTC,CASAPKTDYGYTF
NA,TRBV29-1,NA,TRBJ2-4,TGCAGCGTTGAAGGGCCCGATGGGGGAAACATTCAGTACTTC,CSVEGPDGGNIQYF
NA,TRBV12-3/TRBV12-4,TRBD2,TRBJ2-1,TGTGCCAGCAGCCGGGGACTAGCTCCCTACAATGAGCAGTTCTTC,CASSRGLAPYNEQFF
NA,TRBV7-2,NA,TRBJ1-6,TGTGCCAGCGGGGGATCTAGACAATATTCACCCCTCCACTTT,CASGGSRQYSPLHF
once,TRBV14,NA,TRBJ1-1,TGTGCCAGCAGCCTCCTTGGGGAAGGGATGCGTACTGAAGCTTTCTTT,CASSLLGEGMRTEAFF
few,TRBV7-2,NA,TRBJ2-3,TGTGCCAGCAGCTTAGAAGGGGTCCCAGATACGCAGTATTTT,CASSLEGVPDTQYF
NA,TRBV7-9,TRBD1,TRBJ2-5,TGTGCCAGCAGCCCCAAAACAGGGGAGAGACAAGAGACCCAGTACTTC,CASSPKTGERQETQYF
NA,TRBV5-1,TRBD1,TRBJ2-1,TGCGCCAGCAGCCTGGATATGACAGGGGCGACTTACAATGAGCAGTTCTTC,CASSLDMTGATYNEQFF
NA,TRBV4-1,NA,TRBJ2-6,TGCGCCAGCAGCCGAATAGACACTGGGGCCAGCGTCCTGACTTTC,CASSRIDTGASVLTF
NA,TRBV30,TRBD1,TRBJ1-5,TGTGCCTGGAGCCGTATACAGGGGGCGGGTCAGCCCCAGCATTTT,CAWSRIQGAGQPQHF
NA,TRBV12-3/TRBV12-4,TRBD1,TRBJ1-2,TGTGCCAGCAGCCCAGCGACAGGGCGCCTCAACTATGGCTACACCTTC,CASSPATGRLNYGYTF
few,TRBV6-5,TRBD2,TRBJ2-1,TGTGCCAGCAGTTACTCGATAGCGGGGGGGGACAATGAGCAGTTCTTC,CASSYSIAGGDNEQFF
NA,TRBV29-1,NA,TRBJ1-2,TGCAGCGCCCCCGTACCCGACGGCTATGGCTACACCTTC,CSAPVPDGYGYTF
few,TRBV2,NA,TRBJ2-3,TGTGCCAGCACCGGGACCACGCGGAATACGCAGTATTTT,CASTGTTRNTQYF
NA,TRBV7-9,TRBD2,TRBJ2-4,TGTGCCAGCAGCAAGACTAGCGGGGGGGCTGCGGCCAAAAACATTCAGTACTTC,CASSKTSGGAAAKNIQYF
NA,TRBV3-1,NA,TRBJ2-7,TGTGTCAGCAGCCAAGATTCCCCGACTCACGCCGAGCAGTACTTC,CVSSQDSPTHAEQYF
NA,TRBV10-3,NA,TRBJ2-3,TGTGCCATCAGTGAGGGCAGCGCTAGCACAGATACGCAGTATTTT,CAISEGSASTDTQYF
few,TRBV7-9,NA,TRBJ1-4,TGTGCCAGCAGCCGGACAAGGGGAGATGAAAAACTGTTTTTT,CASSRTRGDEKLFF
few,TRBV15,NA,TRBJ2-3,TGTGCCACCAGCAGTCCGGGGGCAGATACGCAGTATTTT,CATSSPGADTQYF
few,TRBV9,NA,TRBJ2-5,TGTGCCAGCACCACCTCAGCAGCGGACCAAGAGACCCAGTACTTC,CASTTSAADQETQYF
NA,TRBV5-1,TRBD1,TRBJ2-7,TGCGCCAGCAGCCCCGGCCAGGACAGGCCATCCTACGAGCAGTACTTC,CASSPGQDRPSYEQYF
NA,TRBV28,NA,TRBJ2-5,TGTGCCAGCAGTTTATGGGGGGGCCGGAGAGAGACCCAGTACTTC,CASSLWGGRRETQYF